The 24 T cell receptor beta chains below come from one sample, sequenced in a study of OX40 agonist ivuxolimab in advanced cancers. Profiling relied on immunoSEQ multiplex PCR, and the TCRdb table lists in-frame clones only, not all of them. Altogether some 46,000 clones are present, more than 80% being singletons, with the ten largest covering 12%. Sample: CD4+ or CD8+ T cells sorted from blood, taken in a trial of the OX40 agonist ivuxolimab. Source of these receptors: an adult with an advanced solid tumor such as melanoma, head and neck, liver or kidney cancer.

V is TRBV7-9 and J is TRBJ1-5; D unclear. Trimming took off 5 bases at V and 7 bases at J, with 12 bases between the two ends. Per the germline V gene, CDR1 is SEHNR and CDR2 is FQNEAQ (reference sequence). The CDR3 has 13 residues. CDR3 amino acids: CASSGTGLQPQHF. In DNA, the CDR3 is TGTGCCAGCAGCGGAACGGGGTTACAGCCCCAGCATTTT.

This clone was observed a handful of times. The chain has TRBV19 and TRBJ2-5; perhaps D is TRBD1 or TRBD2 (5 bases each). Germline CDR1 and CDR2: LNHDA and SQIVND (reference sequence). The ends were cut back, 8 bases at V and 5 bases at J, with 18 bases in the middle. CDR3 size: 14 residues. The CDR3 loop is CASERGRGDETQYF. DNA for the CDR3: TGTGCCAGTGAGAGGGGAAGGGGTGATGAGACCCAGTACTTC.

In its sample, this clone was seen once. CDR3 coding DNA: TGTGCCAGCAGTTACACAGCAGGGTCCGGCGGGGAGCTGTTTTTT. Translating gives CASSYTAGSGGELFF. J is TRBJ2-2 and V is TRBV6-5; tentative D call: TRBD1 (5 bases). Germline V gene lookup returns CDR1 MNHEY and CDR2 SVGAGI. The V gene lost 2 bases and the J gene lost 7 bases, with 14 bases spanning the gap. The CDR3 runs to 15 residues.

CDR3 loop: CASSLVGVAGHTGELFF. The CDR3 DNA reads TGTGCCAGCAGCTTAGTGGGGGTAGCGGGACATACCGGGGAGCTGTTTTTT. This chain uses TRBV11-3 with TRBJ2-2; 8 bases map to TRBD2. Germline loops: CDR1 SGHNT, CDR2 YENEEA. The CDR3 has 17 amino acids. The J segment lost 5 bases and the V segment lost 1 base, leaving 9 bases of the junction unmatched.

The rearrangement links TRBV9 to TRBJ2-3, with TRBD2 matching 14 bases. The length of the CDR3 is 18 residues. The germline V gene has CDR1 SGDLS and CDR2 YYNGEE. The junction had 9 bases not matched to a gene; V was cut back by 4 bases and J by 2 bases. CDR3 sequence reads: CASSISGTSGGNTDTQYF. CDR3 DNA: TGTGCCAGCAGCATCAGTGGGACTAGCGGGGGCAACACAGATACGCAGTATTTT.

The V and J genes are TRBV28 and TRBJ2-3; 8 bases agree with TRBD2. V shed 2 bases and J 8 bases; nucleotides not matched to a gene: 9. Germline lookup yields CDR1 MDHEN and CDR2 SYDVKM. This CDR3 region has 15 residues. CDR3 sequence reads: CASSLASGSIGTQYF. In DNA, the CDR3 is TGTGCCAGCAGTTTAGCGAGCGGGAGTATAGGTACGCAGTATTTT.

J is TRBJ1-2 and V is TRBV18; D gene uncertain. The CDR3 has 15 residues. Between the trimmed V and J ends, which lost 6 bases and 3 bases, there was a span of 17 bases. From germline, CDR1 is KGHSH and CDR2 LQKENI. In DNA, the CDR3 is TGTGCCAGCTCCCACCAAGAGTTTAAGGACTATGGCTACACCTTC. Its translation is CASSHQEFKDYGYTF.

This clone showed up just once. The J gene is TRBJ2-7, the V gene TRBV27, with TRBD2 identical over 9 bases. This CDR3 has 15 amino acids. CDR1 is MNHEY and CDR2 is SMNVEV in the germline V gene (reference sequence). With 4 bases clipped from V and 3 bases from J, the junction kept 7 bases outside the gene matches. CDR3 in amino acids: CASSSPTSGLYEQYF. In DNA form, the CDR3 reads TGTGCCAGCAGTTCCCCGACTAGCGGCCTCTACGAGCAGTACTTC.

The rearrangement uses TRBV9 and TRBJ2-1, with TRBD1 identical over 8 bases. From germline, CDR1 is SGDLS and CDR2 YYNGEE. The CDR3 runs 15 residues. V trimming: 3 bases; J trimming: 8 bases; junction bases outside the gene matches: 10. The CDR3 sequence is CASSDQGAPVDEQFF. The CDR3 coding sequence is TGTGCCAGCAGCGATCAGGGGGCGCCGGTTGATGAGCAGTTCTTC.

This chain links TRBV4-1 with TRBJ2-1, with 7 bases aligning to TRBD2. Germline trimming cut 0 bases from V and 14 bases from J; bases unmatched to any gene: 7. The CDR3 has 13 residues. The germline V gene has CDR1 MGHRA and CDR2 YSYEKL. This CDR3 reads CASSQDFRGEEFF. In DNA form, the CDR3 reads TGCGCCAGCAGCCAAGATTTCCGGGGGGAGGAGTTCTTC.

The chain combines TRBV6-1 with TRBJ1-1; D uncertain. The CDR3 spans 11 residues. The V gene's germline CDR1 is MNHNS and CDR2 SASEGT. Between the trimmed V and J ends, which lost 7 bases and 3 bases, there was a span of 6 bases. This chain's CDR3 is CASKEYTEAFF. In nucleotides, the CDR3 is TGTGCCAGCAAGGAATACACTGAAGCTTTCTTT.

The J gene is TRBJ2-1, the V gene TRBV4-3; either TRBD1 or TRBD2 may supply D (5 bases each). Germline CDR1 is LGHNA and CDR2 is YSLEER. V lost 3 bases and J 7 bases, leaving 13 bases between the germline ends. This CDR3 has 14 amino acids. CDR3 sequence reads: CASSQGMGENEQFF. Here the CDR3 DNA reads TGCGCCAGCAGCCAGGGGATGGGGGAAAATGAGCAGTTCTTC.

This sequence joins TRBV29-1 and TRBJ2-1; D might be TRBD2 (5 bases). The V gene's germline CDR1 is SQVTM and CDR2 ANQGSEA. The ends were cut back, 0 bases at V and 3 bases at J, with 15 bases in the middle. The CDR3 covers 16 residues. CDR3 protein: CSVEDHSGFDYNEQFF. CDR3 sequence (DNA): TGCAGCGTTGAAGATCACTCGGGATTTGACTACAATGAGCAGTTCTTC.

V and J are TRBV27 and TRBJ1-5; TRBD1 is a possible D gene (5 bases). Germline assignment: CDR1 MNHEY and CDR2 SMNVEV (reference sequence). This CDR3 spans 14 amino acids. V lost 3 bases and J 7 bases, leaving 13 bases between the germline ends. The CDR3 loop reads CASSLGQGSQPQHF. CDR3 nucleotides: TGTGCCAGCAGTTTGGGGCAGGGTTCACAGCCCCAGCATTTT.

V and J are TRBV2 and TRBJ2-7, with D possibly called TRBD1 or TRBD2 (5 bases each). The CDR3 contains 15 residues. V was clipped by 2 bases and J by 4 bases, with 15 bases between them. Germline loops: CDR1 SNHLY, CDR2 FYNNEI. CDR3 region: CASSELYRGDYEQYF. CDR3 DNA sequence: TGTGCCAGCAGTGAATTATATCGAGGGGATTACGAGCAGTACTTC. Based on the CDR3 plus reference TRBV2 and TRBJ2-7, the full variable domain is EPEVTQTPSHQVTQMGQEVILRCVPISNHLYFYWYRQILGQKVEFLVSFYNNEISEKSEIFDDQFSVERPDGSNFTLKIRSTKLEDSAMYFCASSELYRGDYEQYFGPGTRLTVT.

V usage is TRBV6-6 and J usage is TRBJ2-3; 12 bases map to TRBD2. V shed 5 bases, J shed 2 bases, and the junction held 2 bases outside the gene matches. The CDR3 length is 15 residues. Germline V gene data show CDR1 as MNHNY and CDR2 as SVGAGI (reference sequence). The CDR3 is CASSRLAGATDTQYF. In nucleotides, the CDR3 is TGTGCCAGCAGTCGACTAGCGGGGGCCACAGATACGCAGTATTTT.

The chain links TRBV29-1 to TRBJ1-2, with 9 positions matching TRBD1. Germline CDR1 reads SQVTM; CDR2 reads ANQGSEA. The CDR3 spans 13 residues. V was clipped by 6 bases and J by 2 bases; unmatched bases: 4. The CDR3 DNA reads TGCAGCGTCGTTGGACAGGGGAACTATGGCTACACCTTC. Translating it yields CSVVGQGNYGYTF.

The chain recombines TRBV19 with TRBJ2-7, with D possibly matching TRBD2 (7 bases). The germline V gene has CDR1 LNHDA and CDR2 SQIVND (reference sequence). Trimming left V 3 bases short and J 3 bases short, with 12 bases between. This CDR3 is built from 14 residues. CDR3 in amino acids: CASSIAGAIYEQYF. Written as DNA, the CDR3 is TGTGCCAGTAGTATCGCGGGGGCGATCTACGAGCAGTACTTC.

To note about this clone: This sample also contains other DNA sequences that code for the same CDR3. V and J are TRBV9 and TRBJ2-7; unclear D gene. The germline CDR1 and CDR2 sequences are SGDLS and YYNGEE. V lost 0 bases to trimming and J lost 0 bases, with 7 bases between them. This CDR3 comprises 14 residues. CDR3 protein: CASSVDRYSYEQYF. CDR3 nucleotides: TGTGCCAGCAGCGTAGACAGATACTCCTACGAGCAGTACTTC.

The CDR3 protein is CASSPGALNTEAFF. The CDR3 coding sequence is TGCGCCAGCAGCCCCGGGGCCCTGAACACTGAAGCTTTCTTT. The chain employs TRBV4-3 and TRBJ1-1, with a possible D match to TRBD1 (5 bases). The CDR3 is made up of 14 amino acids. Germline-derived CDR1 and CDR2 are LGHNA and YSLEER. V gave up 4 bases and J gave up 0 bases, with 9 bases separating them.

The chain carries TRBV27 and TRBJ1-2; D perhaps matches TRBD1 (5 bases). Trimming pared 5 bases from V and 3 bases from J, leaving 10 bases between. The CDR3 length is 13 residues. Germline V gives CDR1 MNHEY, CDR2 SMNVEV (reference sequence). Here the CDR3 reads CASSLGGHYGYTF. DNA for the CDR3: TGTGCCAGCAGTCTCGGGGGACACTATGGCTACACCTTC.

The rearrangement uses TRBV12-5 and TRBJ2-3, with D perhaps TRBD1 or TRBD2 (5 bases each). Germline V gene lookup returns CDR1 LGHNT and CDR2 FRNRAP. Deletions cut 0 bases from V and 6 bases from J, with 13 bases between. CDR3 length equals 15 residues. CDR3 nucleotides: TGTGCTAGTGGTTTGGTCGGGGCCGGGTCCGATACGCAGTATTTT. This gives the protein CASGLVGAGSDTQYF. Looking up the rest from reference TRBV12-5 and TRBJ2-3 gives the full variable domain: DARVTQTPRHKVTEMGQEVTMRCQPILGHNTVFWYRQTMMQGLELLAYFRNRAPLDDSGMPKDRFSAEMPDATLATLKIQPSEPRDSAVYFCASGLVGAGSDTQYFGPGTRLTVL.

The genes are TRBV29-1 and TRBJ1-2; D is possibly TRBD1 (5 bases). CDR1 is SQVTM and CDR2 is ANQGSEA in the germline V gene. The CDR3 has 13 amino acids. The V end lost 6 bases, the J end lost 4 bases, and 15 bases lay between the germline ends. In nucleotides, the CDR3 is TGCAGCGTCACTGGGGCTGAGGGCTATGGCTACACCTTC. This sequence encodes CSVTGAEGYGYTF.

This chain joins TRBV9 and TRBJ2-7; TRBD1 matches at 8 bases. V dropped 3 bases and J dropped 0; count of bases not matched to a gene: 11. This CDR3 comprises 17 residues. Germline CDR1 is SGDLS and CDR2 is YYNGEE. CDR3 amino acids: CASSAWDRFGLSYEQYF. Written as DNA, the CDR3 is TGTGCCAGCAGCGCCTGGGACAGGTTCGGGCTCTCCTACGAGCAGTACTTC.